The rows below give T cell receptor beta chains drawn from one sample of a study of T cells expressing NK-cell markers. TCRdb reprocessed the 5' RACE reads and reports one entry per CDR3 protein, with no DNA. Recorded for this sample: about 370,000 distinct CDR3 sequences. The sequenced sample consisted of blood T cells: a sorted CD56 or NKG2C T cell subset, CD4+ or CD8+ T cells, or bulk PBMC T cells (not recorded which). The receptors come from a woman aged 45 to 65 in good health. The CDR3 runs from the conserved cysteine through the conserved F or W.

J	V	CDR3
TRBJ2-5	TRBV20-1	CSARGTSAAQYF
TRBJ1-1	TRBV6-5	CASETGGFRNTEAFF
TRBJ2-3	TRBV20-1	CSASDRGRDTQYF
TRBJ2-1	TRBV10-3	CAISLAGDEQFF
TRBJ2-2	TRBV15	CATSRGNGPLNTGELFF
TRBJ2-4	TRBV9	CASSETVAKNIQYF
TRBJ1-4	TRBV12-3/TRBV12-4	CASSFWGVTNEKLFF
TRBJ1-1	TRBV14	CASSHFRAMNTEAFF
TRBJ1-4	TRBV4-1	CASSLSVSYNEKLFF
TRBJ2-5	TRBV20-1	CSALNSGRKETQYF
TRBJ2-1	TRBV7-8	CASSLAAGGGYNEQFF
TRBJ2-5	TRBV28	CASSPLADRVKETQYF
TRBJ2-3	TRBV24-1	CATRAGTTDTQYF
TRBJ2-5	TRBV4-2	CASSQTGRLEETQYF
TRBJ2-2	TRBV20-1	CSARAFFSGTGPGELFF
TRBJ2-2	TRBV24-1	CATSGPGRETGELFF
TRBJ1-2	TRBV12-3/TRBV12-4	CASSFPPNYGYTF
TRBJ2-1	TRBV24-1	CATSDFTSGHSNEQFF
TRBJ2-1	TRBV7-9	CASSSLAGGEQFF
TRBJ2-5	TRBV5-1	CASSFSSQQETQYF
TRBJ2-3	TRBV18	CASSPSESFGTDTQYF
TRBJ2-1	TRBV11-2	CASSSPGPSASDEQFF
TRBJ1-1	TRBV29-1	CSGLDGATEAFF
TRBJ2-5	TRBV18	CASSPQLQETQYF
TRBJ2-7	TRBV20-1	CSAPNTSPPYEQYF
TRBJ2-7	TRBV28	CASSLMRQGVYEQYF
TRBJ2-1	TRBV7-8	CASSLAGLASSEQFF
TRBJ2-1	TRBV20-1	CSAEGRDPNEQFF
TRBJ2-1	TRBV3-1	CASSPRMGEQFF
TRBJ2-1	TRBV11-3	CASSLEPGQGINEQFF
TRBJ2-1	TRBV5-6	CASSLAAGMQFF
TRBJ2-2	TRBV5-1	CASLAFPNTGELFF
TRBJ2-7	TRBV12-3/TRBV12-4	CASSLVDRDEQYF
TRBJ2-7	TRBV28	CASSIAGTSDYEQYF
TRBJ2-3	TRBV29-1	CSVEATPGQDNLRNTDTQYF
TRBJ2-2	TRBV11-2	CASSSVTGRRGELFF
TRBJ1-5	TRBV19	CASSPDRVGNQPQHF
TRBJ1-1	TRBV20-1	CSAPRGLNTEAFF
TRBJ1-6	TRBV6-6	CANWEGYNSPLHF
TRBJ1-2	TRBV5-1	CASSLDGTYGYTF
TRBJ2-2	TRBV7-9	CASSLGRVLTGELFF
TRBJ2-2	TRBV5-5	CASSLAGGSNTGELFF